Presented here are 24 T cell receptor beta chains from one specimen sequenced in a study of T-cell reconstitution after alpha-beta-depleted transplantation in children. Molecular barcoding with unique molecular identifiers was used for the TCRbeta library. Each CDR3 protein gets one entry after TCRdb re-called the PCR reads with MiXCR. The data hold over 120,000 distinct CDR3 sequences, with more than 8% observed a single time. The material sequenced was PBMCs, mostly from graft donor cells, taken 180 days after TCRalphabeta/CD19-depleted stem cell transplant. These receptors were taken from a female patient aged 2-10 years who had a stem cell transplant for congenital amegakaryocytic thrombocytopenia, so the T cells may come from the graft donor.

This clonotype was found many times. This rearrangement joins TRBV7-9 to TRBJ2-3; D remains unclear. This CDR3 is 13 amino acids long. In germline, CDR1 is SEHNR, CDR2 FQNEAQ (reference sequence). V lost 5 bases and J 1 base, leaving 7 bases between the germline ends. CDR3 in amino acids: CASSAKGTDTQYF. The CDR3 coding sequence is TGTGCCAGCAGCGCAAAGGGCACAGATACGCAGTATTTT.

This clonotype was detected many times. V is TRBV20-1 and J is TRBJ2-2; TRBD2 is a possible D gene (5 bases). Germline CDR1 is DFQATT and CDR2 is SNEGSKA (reference sequence). Deletions cut 6 bases from V and 3 bases from J, with 14 bases between. There are 14 residues in the CDR3. The DNA of the CDR3 is TGCAGTGCCCTCAACCACGGGGACACCGGGGAGCTGTTTTTT. Its translation is CSALNHGDTGELFF.

This clonotype was seen a handful of times. This chain joins TRBV6-5 and TRBJ1-5; D might be TRBD1 (5 bases). The CDR3 spans 14 residues. Per germline, CDR1 MNHEY and CDR2 SVGAGI. V was cut by 2 bases and J by 7 bases, with 12 bases left in between. The CDR3 here is CASSYLGRGQPQHF. CDR3 in DNA: TGTGCCAGCAGTTACCTGGGGCGCGGGCAGCCCCAGCATTTT.

This clonotype was seen ten or more times. The gene calls are TRBV5-6 and TRBJ2-1, with TRBD2 matching 8 bases. The CDR3 covers 20 residues. V dropped 5 bases and J dropped 0; count of bases not matched to a gene: 19. From germline, CDR1 is SGHDT and CDR2 YYEEEE. DNA of the CDR3: TGTGCCAGCAGAAAAATGAAACTAGCGGACCTAACCATCTCCTACAATGAGCAGTTCTTC. Amino acids: CASRKMKLADLTISYNEQFF.

The rearrangement links TRBV28 to TRBJ1-5; 7 bases fit TRBD1. The junction had 16 bases not matched to a gene; V was cut back by 8 bases and J by 3 bases. The CDR3 covers 17 residues. CDR1 and CDR2 (germline): MDHEN, SYDVKM. The CDR3: CASWGTAFLEANQPQHF. CDR3 coding DNA: TGTGCCAGCTGGGGGACAGCGTTTCTTGAAGCCAATCAGCCCCAGCATTTT.

This clonotype has at least ten counts. The chain joins TRBV9 to TRBJ2-5, with D tentatively TRBD2 (5 bases). Germline V gene sequence: CDR1 SGDLS, CDR2 YYNGEE. This CDR3 spans 15 amino acids. V dropped 0 bases and J dropped 2 bases, with 11 bases sitting between them. This CDR3 is CASSVGPSGQETQYF. DNA of the CDR3: TGTGCCAGCAGCGTAGGTCCCAGCGGTCAAGAGACCCAGTACTTC.

This clonotype was found many times. The chain joins TRBV20-1 to TRBJ2-5, with D perhaps matching TRBD1 (6 bases). Trimming shortened V by 0 bases and J by 1 base, and 12 bases separated the two germline ends. CDR1 is DFQATT and CDR2 is SNEGSKA in the germline V gene (reference sequence). This CDR3 comprises 15 residues. The CDR3 loop is CSARDLPRGQETQYF. Here the CDR3 DNA reads TGCAGTGCTAGAGATCTTCCCAGGGGCCAAGAGACCCAGTACTTC.

The V call is TRBV4-2, the J call TRBJ1-2; D possibly corresponds to TRBD1 (6 bases). CDR3 length equals 14 residues. V lost 4 bases and J 4 bases, leaving 13 bases between the germline ends. The germline V gene encodes CDR1 LGHNA and CDR2 YNFKEQ. The CDR3 protein is CASSRDTGTYGYTF. The CDR3 nucleotides are TGTGCCAGCAGCCGGGACACGGGGACCTATGGCTACACCTTC.

This clonotype was detected ten times or more. J is TRBJ2-7 and V is TRBV20-1; weak D call: TRBD1 (6 bases). The germline V and J ends were trimmed by 4 bases and 3 bases, with 10 bases remaining between them. Germline assignment: CDR1 DFQATT and CDR2 SNEGSKA (reference sequence). This CDR3 contains 12 residues. DNA of the CDR3: TGCAGTGCTAAAAAGGGGGACTACGAGCAGTACTTC. This encodes CSAKKGDYEQYF.

This sequence joins TRBV18 and TRBJ1-2; D perhaps matches TRBD1 (5 bases). Between the trimmed V and J ends, which lost 6 bases and 5 bases, there was a span of 22 bases. The CDR3 loop spans 16 amino acids. CDR1 KGHSH and CDR2 LQKENI come from the germline V gene. CDR3 sequence reads: CASSSGLKGPGYGYTF. CDR3 coding DNA: TGTGCCAGCTCCTCGGGACTCAAAGGACCGGGTTATGGCTACACCTTC.

This clonotype was detected only a few times. V gene TRBV18 combines with J gene TRBJ2-7, with D maybe TRBD1 (6 bases). Trimming stripped 1 base from V and 6 bases from J, with 13 bases between. Germline CDR1 KGHSH, CDR2 LQKENI. There are 14 residues in the CDR3. CDR3 sequence: CASSPLGQPAEQYF. The CDR3 nucleotides read TGTGCCAGCTCACCACTAGGACAGCCGGCCGAGCAGTACTTC.

This clonotype was picked up a small number of times. This chain uses TRBV11-2 with TRBJ2-2; 11 bases are a match to TRBD2. Germline trimming cut 5 bases from V and 5 bases from J; bases unmatched to any gene: 4. There are 15 residues in the CDR3. Per the germline V gene, CDR1 is SGHAT and CDR2 is FQNNGV. The CDR3 DNA is TGTGCCAGCAGCCCGACTAGCGGGGAAACCGGGGAGCTGTTTTTT. This translates into CASSPTSGETGELFF.

This clonotype was picked up many times. The chain links TRBV20-1 to TRBJ2-5; 7 bases agree with TRBD1. CDR1 is DFQATT and CDR2 is SNEGSKA in the germline V gene (reference sequence). V lost 6 bases and J lost 2; bases outside the gene matches: 6. CDR3 size: 13 residues. The CDR3: CSAPTGTQETQYF. The CDR3 nucleotides read TGCAGTGCCCCGACAGGGACGCAAGAGACCCAGTACTTC.

This clonotype was detected ten times or more. The genes are TRBV11-2 and TRBJ2-5; D may be TRBD1 (5 bases). With 4 bases removed from V and 1 base from J, the gap between germline ends came to 13 bases. The CDR3 has 15 amino acids. CDR1 and CDR2 from the germline V gene are SGHAT and FQNNGV. The CDR3 reads CASSSHPTAQETQYF. In DNA, the CDR3 is TGTGCCAGCAGCTCTCACCCGACAGCCCAAGAGACCCAGTACTTC.

The table lists this clonotype with a few counts. The gene calls are TRBV5-1 and TRBJ2-3; D unresolved. The CDR3 runs to 14 residues. Per the germline V gene, CDR1 is SGHRS and CDR2 is YFSETQ. V lost 7 bases, J lost 2 bases, and 14 bases lay in between. The CDR3, as DNA: TGCGCCAGCCGGCCAGACCCTTTCACAGATACGCAGTATTTT. Its translation: CASRPDPFTDTQYF.

With regard to this clonotype: A much larger clone lies one base from this, so it may be a read error. The V call is TRBV4-3, the J call TRBJ2-2; tentative D call: TRBD1 (6 bases). Germline V gives CDR1 LGHNA, CDR2 YSLEER. This CDR3 has 17 residues. CDR3 region: CASGHEPRQGYTGELFF. The CDR3 bases are TGCGCCAGCGGCCACGAACCGAGGCAGGGGTACACCGGGGAGCTGTTTTTT.

This clonotype was counted many times. The gene calls are TRBV11-2 and TRBJ1-1; no clear D gene. The germline gives CDR1 SGHAT, CDR2 FQNNGV. The V end lost 0 bases, the J end lost 1 base, and 3 bases lay between the germline ends. The CDR3 has 13 residues. In DNA form, the CDR3 reads TGTGCCAGCAGCTTAGAAAGGAACACTGAAGCTTTCTTT. Translated, it gives CASSLERNTEAFF.

This clonotype has at least ten counts. The rearrangement joins TRBV5-5 to TRBJ2-1; 10 bases align to TRBD2. The CDR3 is made up of 15 amino acids. V lost 4 bases and J lost 4; bases outside the gene matches: 5. Germline loops: CDR1 SGHKS, CDR2 YYEKEE (reference sequence). The CDR3 DNA sequence: TGTGCCAGCAGCGGACTAGCGGATGTATACAATGAGCAGTTCTTC. This codes for CASSGLADVYNEQFF.

V gene TRBV12-3 or TRBV12-4 combines with J gene TRBJ2-7; the D gene is possibly TRBD1 (5 bases). V shed 3 bases and J shed 5 bases, with 11 bases lying between them. The CDR3 covers 13 residues. The CDR3 DNA reads TGTGCCAGCAGTTTCTGGGGCAACAACGAGCAGTACTTC. Residues: CASSFWGNNEQYF.

This clonotype was seen repeatedly, ten times or more. This chain links TRBV3-1 with TRBJ2-1; 11 bases match TRBD2. The CDR3 covers 18 residues. Trimming removed 2 bases from V and 3 bases from J; junction bases left unmatched: 9. Germline-derived CDR1 and CDR2 are LGHDT and YNNKEL (reference sequence). Written as DNA, the CDR3 is TGTGCCAGCAGCCAAATCCCTCTGACTAGCGGGAACTACAATGAGCAGTTCTTC. Encoded protein: CASSQIPLTSGNYNEQFF.

This clonotype was seen many times. This chain joins TRBV5-1 and TRBJ2-2; either TRBD1 or TRBD2 may supply D (5 bases each). There are 14 residues in the CDR3. Germline V gene sequence: CDR1 SGHRS, CDR2 YFSETQ. V dropped 5 bases and J dropped 1 base, with 9 bases sitting between them. CDR3 loop: CASRGTQNTGELFF. The CDR3 DNA sequence: TGCGCCAGCAGAGGGACGCAGAACACCGGGGAGCTGTTTTTT.

This clonotype was seen ten or more times. J is TRBJ2-1 and V is TRBV7-7; D is possibly TRBD1 or TRBD2 (5 bases each). The germline CDR1 and CDR2 sequences are SSHAT and FNYEAQ (reference sequence). With 5 bases removed from V and 6 bases from J, the gap between germline ends came to 11 bases. CDR3 size: 13 residues. The CDR3 reads CASSPWGINEQFF. CDR3 coding DNA: TGTGCCAGCAGCCCGTGGGGGATCAATGAGCAGTTCTTC.

With regard to this clonotype: A junction boundary mismatches the germline segment, possibly from a read error. V is TRBV12-3 or TRBV12-4 and J is TRBJ1-1, with no clear D. This CDR3 is built from 13 residues. The CDR3 nucleotides are TGTGCTAGCAGTTTGCCATGGAACACTGAACCTTTCTTT. Protein product: CASSLPWNTEPFF.

J is TRBJ2-3 and V is TRBV30, with D tentatively TRBD1 (5 bases). CDR1 and CDR2 from the germline V gene are GTSNPN and SVGIG (reference sequence). The germline V and J ends were trimmed by 0 bases and 2 bases, with 18 bases remaining between them. The CDR3 sequence is 17 residues long. The CDR3 DNA reads TGTGCCTGGAGTGTAGGCAAGGGATGGGGCTCCACAGATACGCAGTATTTT. Its protein product is CAWSVGKGWGSTDTQYF.